Given below is one T cell receptor (beta chain) in context. The CDR3 sequence is 14 residues long. Germline CDR1 MNHEY, CDR2 SMNVEV (reference sequence). V shed 4 bases and J shed 5 bases, with 14 bases lying between them. The sample belongs to a study of blood T cell repertoires in COVID-19. Study information: Some COVID-19 samples were acute and others convalescent; all came from the United States, Italy and Spain. PBMCs, B-cell-depleted T cells, or T cells provided the cDNA or gDNA that made up the material.

Here immunoSEQ multiplex PCR was the method, and the copy in TCRdb shows in-frame clones only, minus some. The sample lists around 190,000 clones, about 88% occurring once. Each participant's cohort was designated according to participant-reported clinical history. Recovered Cohort 3 donors showed two negative PCRs, clearance, or symptom resolution. Sample: PBMCs or T cells enriched from blood (not recorded which). This sequence joins TRBV27 and TRBJ1-1, with D uncertain. The TCR originated in a woman in her 30s who had recovered from COVID-19. The CDR3, as DNA: TGTGCCAGCAGTTCCCCGCCTGGGAGGACTGAAGCTTTCTTT. Encoded protein: CASSSPPGRTEAFF.